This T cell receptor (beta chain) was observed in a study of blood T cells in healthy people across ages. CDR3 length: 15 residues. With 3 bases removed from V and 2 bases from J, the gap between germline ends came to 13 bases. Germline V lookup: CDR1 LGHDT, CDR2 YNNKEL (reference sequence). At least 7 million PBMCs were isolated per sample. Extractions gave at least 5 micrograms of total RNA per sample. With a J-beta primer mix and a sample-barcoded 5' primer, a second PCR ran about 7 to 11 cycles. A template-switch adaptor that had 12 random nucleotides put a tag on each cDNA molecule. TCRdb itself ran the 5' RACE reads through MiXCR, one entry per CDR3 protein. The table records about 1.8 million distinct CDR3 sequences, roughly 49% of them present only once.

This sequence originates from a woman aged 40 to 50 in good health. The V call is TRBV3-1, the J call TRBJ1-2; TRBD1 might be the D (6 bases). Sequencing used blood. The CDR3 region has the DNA TGTGCCAGCAGCCACGCCGGACAGATCAACTATGGCTACACCTTC. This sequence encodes CASSHAGQINYGYTF.